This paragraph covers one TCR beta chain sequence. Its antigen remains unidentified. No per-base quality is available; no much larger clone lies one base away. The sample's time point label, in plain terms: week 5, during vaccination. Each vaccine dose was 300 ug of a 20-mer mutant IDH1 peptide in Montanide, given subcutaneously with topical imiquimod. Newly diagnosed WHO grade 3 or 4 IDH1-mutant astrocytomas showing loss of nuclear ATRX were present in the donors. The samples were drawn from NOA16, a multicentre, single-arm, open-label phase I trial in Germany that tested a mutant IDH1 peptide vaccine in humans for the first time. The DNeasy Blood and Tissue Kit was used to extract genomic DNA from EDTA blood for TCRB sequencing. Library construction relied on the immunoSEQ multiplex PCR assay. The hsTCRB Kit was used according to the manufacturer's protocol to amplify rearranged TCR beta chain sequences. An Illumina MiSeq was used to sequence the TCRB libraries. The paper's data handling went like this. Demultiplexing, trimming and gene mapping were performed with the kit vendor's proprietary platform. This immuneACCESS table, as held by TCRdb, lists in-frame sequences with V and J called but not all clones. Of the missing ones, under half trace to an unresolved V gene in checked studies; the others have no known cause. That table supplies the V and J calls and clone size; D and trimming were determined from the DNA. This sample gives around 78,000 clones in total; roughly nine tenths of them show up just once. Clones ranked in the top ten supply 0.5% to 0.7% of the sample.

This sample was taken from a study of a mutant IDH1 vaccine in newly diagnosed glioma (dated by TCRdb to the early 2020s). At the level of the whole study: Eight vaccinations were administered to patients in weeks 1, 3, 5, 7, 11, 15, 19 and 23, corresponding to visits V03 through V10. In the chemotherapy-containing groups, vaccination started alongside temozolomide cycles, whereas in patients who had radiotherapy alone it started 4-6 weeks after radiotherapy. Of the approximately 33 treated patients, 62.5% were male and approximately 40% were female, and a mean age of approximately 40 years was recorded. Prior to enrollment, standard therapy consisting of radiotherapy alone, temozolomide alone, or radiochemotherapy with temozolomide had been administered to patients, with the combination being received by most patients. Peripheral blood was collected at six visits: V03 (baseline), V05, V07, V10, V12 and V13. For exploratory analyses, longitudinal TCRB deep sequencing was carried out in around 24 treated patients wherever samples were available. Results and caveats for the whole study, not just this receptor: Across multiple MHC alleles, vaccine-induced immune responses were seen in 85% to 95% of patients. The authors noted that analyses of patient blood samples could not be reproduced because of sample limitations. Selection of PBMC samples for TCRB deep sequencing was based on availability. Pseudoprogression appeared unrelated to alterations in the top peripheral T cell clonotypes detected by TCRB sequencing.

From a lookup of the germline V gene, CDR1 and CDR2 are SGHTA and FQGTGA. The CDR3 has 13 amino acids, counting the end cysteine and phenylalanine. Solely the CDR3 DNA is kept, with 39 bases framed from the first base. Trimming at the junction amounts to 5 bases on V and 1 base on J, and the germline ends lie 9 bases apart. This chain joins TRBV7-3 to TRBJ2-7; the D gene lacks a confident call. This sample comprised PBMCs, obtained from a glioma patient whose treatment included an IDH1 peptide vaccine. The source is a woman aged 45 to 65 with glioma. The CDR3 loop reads CASSPPGSYEQYF. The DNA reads TGTGCCAGCAGCCCCCCAGGTTCCTACGAGCAGTACTTC.